This T cell receptor (beta chain) was identified during a study of PD-L1 blockade in urothelial cancer. Looking at the study overall: The study started patients on atezolizumab around 2014, giving 1,200 mg intravenously every 3 weeks. The median number of T cells present in blood samples was under 150,000. Study outcomes and limitations: Durable-benefit patients expanded tumor-associated blood clones more at 3 weeks.

The data were produced by immunoSEQ multiplex PCR, yet TCRdb's version contains in-frame clones alone and is incomplete. The table has more than 70,000 clones, roughly 89% seen once. Details on this clone: No antigen is known for it.

The receptor was isolated from a man aged 55 to 70 with urothelial cancer. Sample: PBMCs, taken around atezolizumab (anti-PD-L1) treatment.

CDR3 coding DNA: TGTGCCAGCAGCACCCGGGACAGGGCAAACATTCAGTACTTC. This codes for CASSTRDRANIQYF. The chain couples TRBV5-6 to TRBJ2-4; TRBD1 aligns across 9 bases. With V trimmed by 4 bases and J by 6 bases, 5 bases remained unmatched. The CDR3 is 14 residues long. Germline CDR1 and CDR2: SGHDT and YYEEEE.